These 5 T cell receptor beta chains were sequenced from one sample in a study of blood T cell repertoires in COVID-19. Method: immunoSEQ multiplex PCR; TCRdb's copy keeps in-frame clones and lacks some. In the table there are about 91,000 clones, 88% of which are singletons. The sequencing sample was made of peripheral blood. The origin of the receptors is a woman older than 75 with active COVID-19.

The CDR3 sequence is CASSLESGEGYEQYF. The CDR3 nucleotides are TGTGCCAGCAGCTTAGAGTCCGGGGAGGGCTACGAGCAGTACTTC. This rearrangement joins TRBV7-2 to TRBJ2-7, with 7 bases matching TRBD2. This CDR3 has 15 residues. The germline CDR1 and CDR2 sequences are SGHTA and FQGNSA. V dropped 1 base and J dropped 3; count of bases not matched to a gene: 6.

The chain links TRBV5-1 to TRBJ2-6; TRBD1 matches 7 bases. Germline CDR1 SGHRS, CDR2 YFSETQ. Trimming removed 4 bases from V and 0 bases from J; junction bases left unmatched: 10. The CDR3 is made up of 18 amino acids. The CDR3 region has the DNA TGCGCCAGCAGCCAGCGACCGGGACAGAGCTCTGGGGCCAACGTCCTGACTTTC. Its protein product is CASSQRPGQSSGANVLTF.

The chain couples TRBV18 to TRBJ1-4; 10 nucleotides match TRBD1. CDR3 length equals 16 residues. The junction had 11 bases not matched to a gene; V was cut back by 6 bases and J by 7 bases. CDR1 is KGHSH and CDR2 is LQKENI in the germline V gene. The CDR3 sequence: CASSPEMTGGFEKLFF. In nucleotides, the CDR3 is TGTGCCAGCTCGCCAGAAATGACAGGGGGCTTTGAAAAACTGTTTTTT.

The V call is TRBV28, the J call TRBJ1-3; TRBD1 agrees at 9 bases. The V segment lost 6 bases and the J segment 1 base; nucleotides outside the gene matches: 4. From germline, CDR1 is MDHEN and CDR2 SYDVKM. The CDR3 runs 15 residues. The CDR3 DNA is TGTGCCAGCAGCCCAGGGACAGGGTCTGGAAACACCATATATTTT. Its protein is CASSPGTGSGNTIYF.

The chain is built from TRBV21-1 and TRBJ2-5; TRBD2 is the table's D call and was not checked against the DNA. TRBV21-1 is a recognized pseudogene. The CDR3 is 14 residues long. CDR3 protein: CASSKAPGSGTQYF. The CDR3 nucleotides are TGTGCCAGCAGCAAAGCCCCGGGGAGCGGGACCCAGTACTTC.